This TCR beta chain is from a study of cytomegalovirus exposure and HLA in healthy donors. The study, taken as a whole, reports: Later work associated 16,951 TCR beta sequences with HLA alleles at 0.05 false discovery rate. What a later analysis reportedly showed was that an Asian-associated ancestry cluster had fewer N-insertions than the approximately 700-donor mean.

V gave up 3 bases and J gave up 5 bases, with 7 bases separating them. The CDR3 contains 11 residues. Germline V gene sequence: CDR1 DFQATT, CDR2 SNEGSKA (reference sequence). Researchers ran the PCR with 60 Vbeta and 13 Jbeta primers. The protocol was immunoSEQ multiplex PCR, while the TCRdb copy is restricted to in-frame clones and leaves out a portion. This sample has some 89,000 clones; around 73% occur once, and the top ten carry about 4%. In regard to this clone: Its matching antigen is unknown.

The gene calls are TRBV20-1 and TRBJ1-1; D possibly corresponds to TRBD1 (5 bases). The TCR comes from a woman in her thirties or forties in good health and CMV-seropositive. Material for sequencing was PBMCs. CDR3 DNA: TGCAGTGCTAGCGCAGGGACTGAAGCTTTCTTT. It specifies CSASAGTEAFF.